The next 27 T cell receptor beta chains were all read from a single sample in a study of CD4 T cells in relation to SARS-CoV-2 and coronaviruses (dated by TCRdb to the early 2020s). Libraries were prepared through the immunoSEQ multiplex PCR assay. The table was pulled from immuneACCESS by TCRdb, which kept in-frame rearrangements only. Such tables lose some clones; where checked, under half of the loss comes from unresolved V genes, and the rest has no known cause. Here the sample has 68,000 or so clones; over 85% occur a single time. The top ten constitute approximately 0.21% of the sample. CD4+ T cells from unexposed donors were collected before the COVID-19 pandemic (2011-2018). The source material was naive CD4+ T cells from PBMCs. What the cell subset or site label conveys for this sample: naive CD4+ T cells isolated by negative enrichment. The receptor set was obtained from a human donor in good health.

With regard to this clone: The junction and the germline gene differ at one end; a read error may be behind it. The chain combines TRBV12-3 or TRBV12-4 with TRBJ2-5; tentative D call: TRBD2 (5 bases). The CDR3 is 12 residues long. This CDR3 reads CASRDGIEAQYF. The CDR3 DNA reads TGTGCCAGCAGGGACGGGATAGAGGCCCAGTACTTC.

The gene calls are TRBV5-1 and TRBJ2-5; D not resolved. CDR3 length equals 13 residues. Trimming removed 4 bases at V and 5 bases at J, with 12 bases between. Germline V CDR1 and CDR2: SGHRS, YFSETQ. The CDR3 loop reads CASSIRAVETQYF. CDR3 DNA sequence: TGCGCCAGCAGCATAAGGGCAGTGGAGACCCAGTACTTC.

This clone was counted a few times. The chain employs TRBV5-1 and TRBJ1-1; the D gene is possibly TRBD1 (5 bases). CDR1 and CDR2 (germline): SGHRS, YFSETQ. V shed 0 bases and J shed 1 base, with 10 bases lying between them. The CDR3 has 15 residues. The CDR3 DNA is TGCGCCAGCAGCTTGGATGGGACTTCGAACACTGAAGCTTTCTTT. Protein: CASSLDGTSNTEAFF.

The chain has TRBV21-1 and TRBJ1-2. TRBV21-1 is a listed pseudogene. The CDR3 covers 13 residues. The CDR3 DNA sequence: TGTGCCAGCACCACAGCTGCTGGGTATGGCTACACCTTC. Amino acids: CASTTAAGYGYTF.

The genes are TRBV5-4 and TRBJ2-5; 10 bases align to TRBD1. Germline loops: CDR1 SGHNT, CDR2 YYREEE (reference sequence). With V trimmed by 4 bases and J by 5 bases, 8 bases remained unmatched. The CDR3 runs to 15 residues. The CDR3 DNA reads TGTGCCAGCAGCGGCCCGGGACAGGGGAGGGAGACCCAGTACTTC. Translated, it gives CASSGPGQGRETQYF. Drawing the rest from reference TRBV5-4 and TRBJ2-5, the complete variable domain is ETGVTQSPTHLIKTRGQQVTLRCSSQSGHNTVSWYQQALGQGPQFIFQYYREEENGRGNFPPRFSGLQFPNYSSELNVNALELDDSALYLCASSGPGQGRETQYFGPGTRLLVL.

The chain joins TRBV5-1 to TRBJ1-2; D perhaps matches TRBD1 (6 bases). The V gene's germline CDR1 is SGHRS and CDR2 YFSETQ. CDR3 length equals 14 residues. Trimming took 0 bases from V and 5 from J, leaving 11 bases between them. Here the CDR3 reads CASSLEGDRYGYTF. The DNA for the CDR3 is TGCGCCAGCAGCTTGGAGGGGGACCGGTATGGCTACACCTTC.

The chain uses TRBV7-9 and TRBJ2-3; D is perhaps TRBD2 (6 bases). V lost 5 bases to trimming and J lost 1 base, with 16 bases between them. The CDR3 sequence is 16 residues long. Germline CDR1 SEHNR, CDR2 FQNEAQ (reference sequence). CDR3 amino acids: CASSGPRREGTDTQYF. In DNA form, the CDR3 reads TGTGCCAGCAGCGGGCCGCGGCGGGAAGGCACAGATACGCAGTATTTT.

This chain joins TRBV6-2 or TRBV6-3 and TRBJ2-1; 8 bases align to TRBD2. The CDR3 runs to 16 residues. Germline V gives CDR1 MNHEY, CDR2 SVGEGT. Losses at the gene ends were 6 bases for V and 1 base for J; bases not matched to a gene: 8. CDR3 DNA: TGTGCCAGCAGCCGCGGGGGGTACTCGTCCTACAATGAGCAGTTCTTC. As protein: CASSRGGYSSYNEQFF.

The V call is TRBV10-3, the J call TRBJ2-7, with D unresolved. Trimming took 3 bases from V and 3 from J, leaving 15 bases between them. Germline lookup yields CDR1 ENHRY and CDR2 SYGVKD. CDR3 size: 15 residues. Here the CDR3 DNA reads TGTGCCATCAGTGATCTCGGCAGCCTACTCTACGAGCAGTACTTC. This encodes CAISDLGSLLYEQYF.

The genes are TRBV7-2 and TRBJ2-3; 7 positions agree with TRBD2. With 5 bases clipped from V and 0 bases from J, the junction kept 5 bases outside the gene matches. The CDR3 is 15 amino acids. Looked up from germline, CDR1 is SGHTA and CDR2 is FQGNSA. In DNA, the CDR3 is TGTGCCAGCAGCACTTTTAGCGGGAGCACAGATACGCAGTATTTT. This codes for CASSTFSGSTDTQYF.

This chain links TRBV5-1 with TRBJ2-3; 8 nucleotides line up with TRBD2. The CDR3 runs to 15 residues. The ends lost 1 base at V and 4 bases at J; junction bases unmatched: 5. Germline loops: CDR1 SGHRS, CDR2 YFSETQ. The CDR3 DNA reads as TGCGCCAGCAGCTTGATCGGGGGGGGTGCAGATACGCAGTATTTT. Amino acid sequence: CASSLIGGGADTQYF.

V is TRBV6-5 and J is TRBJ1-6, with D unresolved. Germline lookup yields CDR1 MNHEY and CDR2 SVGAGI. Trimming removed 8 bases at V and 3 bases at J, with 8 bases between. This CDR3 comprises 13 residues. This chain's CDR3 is CASHPGYNSPLHF. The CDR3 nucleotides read TGTGCCAGCCACCCAGGCTATAATTCACCCCTCCACTTT.

The DNA for the CDR3 is TGCGCCAGCAGCCCACGACTAGTTGCAGATACGCAGTATTTT. Amino acids: CASSPRLVADTQYF. V usage is TRBV5-1 and J usage is TRBJ2-3; D may be TRBD2 (6 bases). V was pared by 4 bases and J by 4 bases, with 13 bases between. CDR3 length: 14 amino acids. Per the germline V gene, CDR1 is SGHRS and CDR2 is YFSETQ.

Written as DNA, the CDR3 is TGTGCCAGCAGCTTTCGTCAGGGGACCCAGAGGACCCAGTACTTC. Translation gives CASSFRQGTQRTQYF. The genes are TRBV7-2 and TRBJ2-5; D possibly corresponds to TRBD1 (6 bases). CDR1 is SGHTA, CDR2 FQGNSA, per germline. The CDR3 is 15 residues long. The V and J ends lost 3 bases and 7 bases respectively, with 18 bases between them.

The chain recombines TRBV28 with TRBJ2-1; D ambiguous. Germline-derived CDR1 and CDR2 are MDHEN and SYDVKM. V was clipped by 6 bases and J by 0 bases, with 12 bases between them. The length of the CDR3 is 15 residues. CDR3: CASSPDGSSYNEQFF. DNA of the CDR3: TGTGCCAGCAGCCCGGACGGCAGCTCCTACAATGAGCAGTTCTTC. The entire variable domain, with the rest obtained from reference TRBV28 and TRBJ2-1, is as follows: DVKVTQSSRYLVKRTGEKVFLECVQDMDHENMFWYRQDPGLGLRLIYFSYDVKMKEKGDIPEGYSVSREKKERFSLILESASTNQTSMYLCASSPDGSSYNEQFFGPGTRLTVL.

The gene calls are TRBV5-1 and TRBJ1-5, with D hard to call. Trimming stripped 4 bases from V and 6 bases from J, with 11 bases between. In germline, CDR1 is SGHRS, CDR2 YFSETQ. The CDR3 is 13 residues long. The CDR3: CASSLAGGQPQHF. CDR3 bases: TGCGCCAGCAGCCTCGCGGGCGGTCAGCCCCAGCATTTT.

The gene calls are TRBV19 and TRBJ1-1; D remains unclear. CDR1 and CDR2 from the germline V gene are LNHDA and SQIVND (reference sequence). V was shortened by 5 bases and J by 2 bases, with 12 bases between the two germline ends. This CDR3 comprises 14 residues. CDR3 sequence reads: CASSSGGDNTEAFF. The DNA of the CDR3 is TGTGCCAGTAGTTCCGGCGGAGATAACACTGAAGCTTTCTTT. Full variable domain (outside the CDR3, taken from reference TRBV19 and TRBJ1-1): DGGITQSPKYLFRKEGQNVTLSCEQNLNHDAMYWYRQDPGQGLRLIYYSQIVNDFQKGDIAEGYSVSREKKESFPLTVTSAQKNPTAFYLCASSSGGDNTEAFFGQGTRLTVV.

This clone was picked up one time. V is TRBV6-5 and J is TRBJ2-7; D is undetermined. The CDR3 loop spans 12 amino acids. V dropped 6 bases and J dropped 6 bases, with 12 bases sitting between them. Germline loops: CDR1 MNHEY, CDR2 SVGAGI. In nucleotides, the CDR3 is TGTGCCAGCAGGGATGTTAAAGGCGAGCAGTACTTC. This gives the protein CASRDVKGEQYF.

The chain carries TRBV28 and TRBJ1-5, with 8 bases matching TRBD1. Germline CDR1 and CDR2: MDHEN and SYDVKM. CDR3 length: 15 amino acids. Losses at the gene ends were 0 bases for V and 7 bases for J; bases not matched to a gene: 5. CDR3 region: CASSLWDRVEQPQHF. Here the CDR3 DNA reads TGTGCCAGCAGTTTATGGGACAGGGTGGAACAGCCCCAGCATTTT.

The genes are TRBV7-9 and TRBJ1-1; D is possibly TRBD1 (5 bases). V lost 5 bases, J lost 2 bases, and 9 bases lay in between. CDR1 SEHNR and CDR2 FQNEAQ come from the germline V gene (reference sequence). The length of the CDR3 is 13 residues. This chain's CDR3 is CASSPQGNTEAFF. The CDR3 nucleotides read TGTGCCAGCAGCCCGCAGGGAAACACTGAAGCTTTCTTT.

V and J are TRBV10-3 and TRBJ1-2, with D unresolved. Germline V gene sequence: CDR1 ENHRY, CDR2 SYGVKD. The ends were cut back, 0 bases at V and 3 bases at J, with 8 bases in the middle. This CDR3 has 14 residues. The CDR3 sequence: CAISESGTDYGYTF. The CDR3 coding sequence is TGTGCCATCAGTGAGTCCGGAACGGACTATGGCTACACCTTC.

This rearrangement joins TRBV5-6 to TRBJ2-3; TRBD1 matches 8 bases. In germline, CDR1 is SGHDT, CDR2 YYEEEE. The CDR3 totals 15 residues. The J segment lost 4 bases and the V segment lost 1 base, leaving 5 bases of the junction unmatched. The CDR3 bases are TGTGCCAGCAGCTTGTGGCAGGGGGCCTCAGATACGCAGTATTTT. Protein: CASSLWQGASDTQYF. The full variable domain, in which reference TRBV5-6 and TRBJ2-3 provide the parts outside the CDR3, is DAGVTQSPTHLIKTRGQQVTLRCSPKSGHDTVSWYQQALGQGPQFIFQYYEEEERQRGNFPDRFSGHQFPNYSSELNVNALLLGDSALYLCASSLWQGASDTQYFGPGTRLTVL.

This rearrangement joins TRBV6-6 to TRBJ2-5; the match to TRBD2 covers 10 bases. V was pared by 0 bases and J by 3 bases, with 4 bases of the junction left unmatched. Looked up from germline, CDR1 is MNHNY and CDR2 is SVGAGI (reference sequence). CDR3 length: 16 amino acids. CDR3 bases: TGTGCCAGCAGTTACTCGAGCCTAGCGGGAGAAGAGACCCAGTACTTC. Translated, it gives CASSYSSLAGEETQYF.

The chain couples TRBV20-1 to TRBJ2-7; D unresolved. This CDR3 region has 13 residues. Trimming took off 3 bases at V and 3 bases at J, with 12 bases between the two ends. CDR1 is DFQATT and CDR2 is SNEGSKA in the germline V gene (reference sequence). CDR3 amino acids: CSASPDGHYEQYF. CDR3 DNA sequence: TGCAGTGCTAGTCCCGACGGCCACTACGAGCAGTACTTC.

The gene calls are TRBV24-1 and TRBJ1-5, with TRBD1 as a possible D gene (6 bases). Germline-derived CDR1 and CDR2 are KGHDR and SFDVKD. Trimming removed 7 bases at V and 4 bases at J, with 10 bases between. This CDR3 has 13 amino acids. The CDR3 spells CATSGQWNQPQHF. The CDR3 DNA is TGTGCCACCAGCGGACAGTGGAATCAGCCCCAGCATTTT.

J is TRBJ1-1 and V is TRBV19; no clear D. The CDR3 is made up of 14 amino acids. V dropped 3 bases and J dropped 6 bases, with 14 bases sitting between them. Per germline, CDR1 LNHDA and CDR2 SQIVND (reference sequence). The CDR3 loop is CASSMRERRPEAFF. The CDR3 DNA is TGTGCCAGTAGTATGAGGGAGAGACGACCTGAAGCTTTCTTT.

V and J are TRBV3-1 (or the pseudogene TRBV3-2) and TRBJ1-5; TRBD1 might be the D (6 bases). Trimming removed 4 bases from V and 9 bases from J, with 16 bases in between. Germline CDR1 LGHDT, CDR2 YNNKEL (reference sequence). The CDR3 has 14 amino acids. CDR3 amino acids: CASSPGGPNGPQHF. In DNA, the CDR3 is TGTGCCAGCAGCCCTGGGGGGCCCAATGGGCCCCAGCATTTT.